This T cell receptor (beta chain) is from a study of response to subunit inactivated influenza vaccine (dated by TCRdb to 2016 to 2018). Notes on the research overall: The study used deep quantitative T cell receptor repertoire profiling to track responses to a trivalent subunit inactivated influenza vaccine. What the study reported, not specific to this receptor: The authors proposed that each seasonal influenza vaccination may bring in only a limited number of new T cells.

This clonotype showed up many times. The antigen it recognizes is unknown. No quality values exist for individual bases; no much larger clone is one base distant. The CDR3 has 19 amino acids, counting the end cysteine and phenylalanine. Left in the record is the CDR3 DNA by itself, 57 bases read in frame from the first base. V lost 5 bases and J lost 0 bases, and the count of bases not matched to a germline gene is 17. CDR1 and CDR2 are drawn from the germline V gene: SGHRS, YFSETQ. The library was generated by RT-PCR. Sequencer: Illumina HiSeq 2500. TCRdb itself trimmed the public reads at Q25 with fastp, ran MiXCR and retained productive beta chains. When rows share a CDR3 protein, they turn into one entry using the most common DNA and genes. The sample profile shows more than 500,000 distinct CDR3 sequences; roughly 10% of them were found once. The leading ten clones occupy 8% to 13% of the sample.

These data were also reused for a study on T cells expressing NK-cell markers. From that second study: TCR beta cDNA libraries were prepared using 5'RACE template switching, which introduced a universal primer site and unique molecular identifiers. Three sorted T-cell subsets (CD3+CD56+NKG2C+, CD3+CD56+NKG2C- and CD3+CD56-NKG2C+) from fewer than 10 donors had their TCR beta-chain repertoires profiled. Among the eight sequenced donors, seven were HCMV-seropositive and one was HCMV-seronegative. To restrict sorting to alphabetaTCR-expressing T cells, an anti-gammadeltaTCR antibody was added in several experiments. In more than 5 donors, the dominant CD3+CD56+NKG2C+ clonotypes ranked among the top 10 CD8+ clonotypes, making up 1.0-7.0% of CD8+ T cells. Those dominant clonotypes were again the most abundant among CD3+CD56-NKG2C+ cells in four donors, at roughly 28.3-60.1%. Whether the expanded NKG2C-expressing T cell clones were specific for HCMV antigens remained unclear. The study sequenced eight donors, all healthy volunteers chosen at random: three men and five women. To determine HCMV serostatus, a commercial ELISA kit was used to detect HCMV-specific IgG in serum. Ficoll density gradient centrifugation was used to isolate peripheral blood mononuclear cells from blood. Bulk peripheral blood T-cell repertoires were additionally sequenced from unsorted PBMC for several donors. cDNA synthesis was primed from the TCR beta constant segment and was followed by two successive PCR amplification steps. The libraries were sequenced on Illumina HiSeq 2000/2500, MiSeq or NextSeq, producing 2 x 150 bp reads. MIGEC was used to demultiplex reads and group the reads by UMI, and MiTCR was used to assemble and quantify clonotypes. To exclude erroneous sequences, any TCR cDNA sequence not supported by at least two reads was discarded. The tcR package was used for downstream repertoire analysis, and clonotypes were matched between fractions using CDR3 nucleotide sequence together with V segment. Antigen specificity was annotated against VDJdb with VDJmatch, allowing one amino acid substitution in CDR3.

The chain is assembled from TRBV5-1 and TRBJ2-1, with 7 junctional bases fitting TRBD2. This clonotype was obtained from a man between 50 and 59 years old who received an inactivated influenza vaccine. Donor details come from another sample of the same person, matched by shared clones. The sequences come from PBMCs from blood, collected on the day of vaccination. The CDR3 is CASSFDRLAALSSYNEQFF. The DNA sequence is as follows: TGCGCCAGCAGTTTCGATCGGCTAGCGGCCTTGAGCTCCTACAATGAGCAGTTCTTC.